This T cell receptor beta chain was profiled in a study of T-cell reconstitution after alpha-beta-depleted transplantation in children. Study outcomes and limitations: Recipient T cells and thymic progenitors that survived were the source of the high TCRbeta diversity seen at day 60 in some patients. Expanded graft clones, several hundred of them, were reportedly the source of alpha-beta T cells about two months after transplant. When one year had passed after transplant, most T-cell counts and diversity came from newly produced T cells.

The authors prepared the TCRbeta library with unique molecular identifiers. One entry per CDR3 protein results from TCRdb running MiXCR on the PCR reads. The sample lists about 500,000 distinct CDR3 sequences, more than 9.5% occurring once. For this clonotype: Its specificity is not known.

V was clipped by 0 bases and J by 0 bases, with 13 bases between them. CDR1 SGDLS and CDR2 YYNGEE come from the germline V gene. The CDR3 has 17 residues. Sample: PBMCs, mostly from graft donor cells, taken 180 days after TCRalphabeta/CD19-depleted stem cell transplant. The rearrangement links TRBV9 to TRBJ2-1, with D possibly being TRBD2 (6 bases). This TCR was sampled from a female patient aged 2-15 years who had a stem cell transplant for aplastic anemia, so the T cells may come from the graft donor. CDR3 DNA: TGTGCCAGCAGCGTAGTCGGAACTAGCAGCTCCTACAATGAGCAGTTCTTC. It codes for CASSVVGTSSSYNEQFF.